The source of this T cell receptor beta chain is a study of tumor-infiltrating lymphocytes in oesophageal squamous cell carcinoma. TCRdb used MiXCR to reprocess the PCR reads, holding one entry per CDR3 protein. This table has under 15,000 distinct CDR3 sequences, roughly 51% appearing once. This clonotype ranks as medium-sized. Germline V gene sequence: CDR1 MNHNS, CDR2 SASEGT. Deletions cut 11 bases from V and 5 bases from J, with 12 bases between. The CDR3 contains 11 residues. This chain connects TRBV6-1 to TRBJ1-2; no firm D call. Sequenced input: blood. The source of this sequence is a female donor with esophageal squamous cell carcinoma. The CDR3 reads CAASNRYGYTF. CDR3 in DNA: TGTGCCGCCAGCAATAGATATGGCTACACCTTC.